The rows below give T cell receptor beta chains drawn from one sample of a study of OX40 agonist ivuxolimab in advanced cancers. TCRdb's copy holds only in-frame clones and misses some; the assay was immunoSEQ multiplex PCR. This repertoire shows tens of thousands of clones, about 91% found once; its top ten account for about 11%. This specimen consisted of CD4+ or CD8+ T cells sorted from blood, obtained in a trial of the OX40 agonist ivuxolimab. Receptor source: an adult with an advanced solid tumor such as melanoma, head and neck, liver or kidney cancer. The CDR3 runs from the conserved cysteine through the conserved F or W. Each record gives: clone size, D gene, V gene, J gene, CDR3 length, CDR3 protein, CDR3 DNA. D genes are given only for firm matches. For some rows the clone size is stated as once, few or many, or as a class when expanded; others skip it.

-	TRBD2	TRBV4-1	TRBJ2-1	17	CASSQGSQGSGMGEQFF	TGCGCCAGCAGCCAAGGGTCGCAGGGTAGCGGGATGGGTGAGCAGTTCTTC
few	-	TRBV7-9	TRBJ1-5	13	CASSLGGTQPQHF	TGTGCCAGCAGCTTGGGAGGGACTCAGCCCCAGCATTTT
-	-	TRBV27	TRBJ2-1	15	CASSPRGSSYNEQFF	TGTGCCAGCAGTCCCCGGGGAAGCTCCTACAATGAGCAGTTCTTC
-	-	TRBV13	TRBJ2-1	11	CASSPSDEQFF	TGTGCCAGCAGCCCCTCGGATGAGCAGTTCTTC
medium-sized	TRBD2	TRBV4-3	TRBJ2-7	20	CASSQDAVARPSGRFYEQYF	TGCGCCAGCAGCCAAGATGCCGTAGCCCGTCCTAGCGGGCGATTCTACGAGCAGTACTTC
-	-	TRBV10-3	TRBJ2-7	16	CAISENWGRGSYEQYF	TGTGCCATCAGTGAAAACTGGGGCAGGGGTTCCTACGAGCAGTACTTC
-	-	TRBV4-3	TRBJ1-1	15	CASSQDGGPNTEAFF	TGCGCCAGCAGCCAAGATGGGGGGCCGAACACTGAAGCTTTCTTT
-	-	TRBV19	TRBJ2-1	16	CASSMVQGSSYNEQFF	TGTGCCAGTAGTATGGTTCAGGGGAGCTCCTACAATGAGCAGTTCTTC
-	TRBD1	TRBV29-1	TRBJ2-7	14	CSVEDLNRGDEQYF	TGCAGCGTTGAAGATCTAAACAGGGGGGACGAGCAGTACTTC
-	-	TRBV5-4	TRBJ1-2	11	CASSLDHGYTF	TGTGCCAGCAGCTTGGATCACGGCTACACCTTC
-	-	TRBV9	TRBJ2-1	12	CASSPEGAEQFF	TGTGCCAGCAGCCCCGAGGGAGCTGAGCAGTTCTTC
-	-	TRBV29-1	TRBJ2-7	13	CSVEGHNSYEQYF	TGCAGCGTTGAAGGACATAACTCCTACGAGCAGTACTTC
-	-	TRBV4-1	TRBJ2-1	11	CASSQGNEQFF	TGCGCCAGCAGCCAAGGTAATGAGCAGTTCTTC
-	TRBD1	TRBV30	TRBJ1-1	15	CAWSVLGTGGTEAFF	TGTGCCTGGAGTGTACTTGGGACAGGGGGTACTGAAGCTTTCTTT
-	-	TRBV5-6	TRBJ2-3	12	CASSSLADTQYF	TGTGCCAGCAGCTCTCTAGCAGATACGCAGTATTTT
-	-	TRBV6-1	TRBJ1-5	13	CASSEIRSQPQHF	TGTGCCAGCAGTGAAATTCGGAGTCAGCCCCAGCATTTT
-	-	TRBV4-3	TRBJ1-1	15	CASSQTRFMNTEAFF	TGCGCCAGCAGCCAAACCAGATTCATGAACACTGAAGCTTTCTTT
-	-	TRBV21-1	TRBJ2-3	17	CASSKDRLYPSTDTQYF	TGTGCCAGCAGCAAAGATCGGCTCTATCCTTCCACAGATACGCAGTATTTT
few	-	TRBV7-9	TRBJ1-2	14	CASREGNSLYGYTF	TGTGCCAGCAGGGAGGGGAATTCCCTCTATGGCTACACCTTC